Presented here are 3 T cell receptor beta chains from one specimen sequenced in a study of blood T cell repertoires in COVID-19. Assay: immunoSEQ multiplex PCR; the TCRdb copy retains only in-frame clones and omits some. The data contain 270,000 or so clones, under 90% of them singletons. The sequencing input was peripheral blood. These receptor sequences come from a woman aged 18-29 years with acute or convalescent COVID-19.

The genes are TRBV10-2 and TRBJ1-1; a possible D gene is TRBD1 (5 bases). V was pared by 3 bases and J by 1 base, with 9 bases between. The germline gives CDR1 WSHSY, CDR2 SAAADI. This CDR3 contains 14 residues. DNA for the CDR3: TGCGCCAGCAGTGAACGGGGGTCGAACACTGAAGCTTTCTTT. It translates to CASSERGSNTEAFF.

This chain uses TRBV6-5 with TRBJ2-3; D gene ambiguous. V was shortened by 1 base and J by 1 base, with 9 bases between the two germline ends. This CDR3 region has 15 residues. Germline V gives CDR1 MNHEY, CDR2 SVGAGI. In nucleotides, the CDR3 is TGTGCCAGCAGTTACTTGGGCAGAGGCACAGATACGCAGTATTTT. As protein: CASSYLGRGTDTQYF.

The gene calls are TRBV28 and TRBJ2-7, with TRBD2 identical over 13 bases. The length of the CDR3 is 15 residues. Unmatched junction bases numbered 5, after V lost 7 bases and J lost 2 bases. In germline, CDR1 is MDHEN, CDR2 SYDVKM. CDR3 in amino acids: CASTPGTSGAYEQYF. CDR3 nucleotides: TGTGCCAGCACCCCCGGGACTAGCGGGGCCTACGAGCAGTACTTC.